The entry below gives a single T cell receptor beta chain sequence along with its context. Its target is unknown. Sample-barcoded 5' priming and a J-beta primer mix drove a second PCR of about 6 to 11 cycles. Each CDR3 protein gets one entry after TCRdb re-called the 5' RACE reads with MiXCR. In the table there are around 900,000 distinct CDR3 sequences, roughly 51% of which are singletons. Germline assignment: CDR1 MGHRA and CDR2 YSYEKL. Trimming shortened V by 1 base and J by 2 bases, and 12 bases separated the two germline ends. The CDR3 is made up of 15 amino acids. This specimen belongs to a study of blood T cells in healthy people across ages. Study-level results: In the absence of known donor CMV status, changes in expanded clonotypes were possibly confounded. Investigators treated diversity estimates from one million T cells as underestimates. A greater number of naive CD4+ cells and higher diversity distinguished long-lived donors from aged donors.

Sequenced input: blood. The clonotype originates from a woman in her fifties or sixties in good health. The chain links TRBV4-1 to TRBJ2-7; tentative D call: TRBD1 (5 bases). The CDR3 spells CASSQVQGEAYEQYF. The CDR3, as DNA: TGCGCCAGCAGCCAAGTCCAGGGTGAGGCCTACGAGCAGTACTTC.